A selection of T cell receptor beta chains follows, all from one sample in a study of T cells in placental villitis. Libraries were prepared by immunoSEQ multiplex PCR; TCRdb keeps only in-frame clonotypes and omits some of them. The data contain over a thousand clones, over 65% of them seen just once; the ten biggest clones take up roughly 12%. Specimen: placental tissue containing maternal and fetal cells. These receptor sequences come from a human patient with villitis of unknown etiology; the placental T cells may come from both mother and fetus. Each CDR3 is given with its conserved first and last residue. D genes are given only for firm matches. Expanded clones are given a class, and other clones once, few, many or no size at all.

v_gene: TRBV6-2/TRBV6-3
j_gene: TRBJ2-1
d_gene: NA
abundance: few
CDR3aa: CASSYLGGEQFF
CDR3nt: TGTGCCAGCAGTTACCTAGGGGGTGAGCAGTTCTTC

v_gene: TRBV7-8
j_gene: TRBJ2-7
d_gene: TRBD2
abundance: NA
CDR3aa: CASRSLAGGSYEQYF
CDR3nt: TGTGCCAGCAGATCACTAGCGGGAGGTTCCTACGAGCAGTACTTC

v_gene: TRBV13
j_gene: TRBJ2-1
d_gene: TRBD2
abundance: NA
CDR3aa: CASSLRRLAEEQFF
CDR3nt: TGTGCCAGCAGCTTACGTCGACTAGCGGAGGAGCAGTTCTTC

v_gene: TRBV6-4
j_gene: TRBJ1-1
d_gene: NA
abundance: few
CDR3aa: CASSKEMWDTEAFF
CDR3nt: TGTGCCAGCAGCAAAGAAATGTGGGACACTGAAGCTTTCTTT

v_gene: TRBV28
j_gene: TRBJ2-1
d_gene: NA
abundance: NA
CDR3aa: CASSLGSSRHEQFF
CDR3nt: TGTGCCAGCAGTTTAGGGTCTAGCCGCCATGAGCAGTTCTTC

v_gene: TRBV5-1
j_gene: TRBJ2-6
d_gene: NA
abundance: NA
CDR3aa: CASSLSGSSGANVLTF
CDR3nt: TGCGCCAGCAGCTTAAGCGGCAGCTCTGGGGCCAACGTCCTGACTTTC

v_gene: TRBV5-1
j_gene: TRBJ2-2
d_gene: TRBD2
abundance: NA
CDR3aa: CASSSGTSGNVGELFF
CDR3nt: TGCGCCAGCAGCTCAGGGACTAGCGGGAATGTCGGGGAGCTGTTTTTT

v_gene: TRBV28
j_gene: TRBJ2-7
d_gene: NA
abundance: few
CDR3aa: CASSFANIQEQYF
CDR3nt: TGTGCCAGCAGTTTTGCCAATATCCAAGAGCAGTACTTC

v_gene: TRBV27
j_gene: TRBJ2-3
d_gene: NA
abundance: few
CDR3aa: CASRFYLGNTDTQYF
CDR3nt: TGTGCCAGCAGATTTTATTTGGGAAACACAGATACGCAGTATTTT

v_gene: TRBV7-7
j_gene: TRBJ2-2
d_gene: NA
abundance: NA
CDR3aa: CASSLDRLRGTGELFF
CDR3nt: TGTGCCAGCAGCTTAGATCGGCTAAGGGGGACCGGGGAGCTGTTTTTT

v_gene: TRBV6-2/TRBV6-3
j_gene: TRBJ2-7
d_gene: NA
abundance: NA
CDR3aa: CASSTTTFYEQYF
CDR3nt: TGTGCCAGCAGCACGACTACATTCTACGAGCAGTACTTC

v_gene: TRBV7-9
j_gene: TRBJ2-1
d_gene: NA
abundance: NA
CDR3aa: CASGSNEQFF
CDR3nt: TGTGCCAGCGGAAGTAATGAGCAGTTCTTC

v_gene: TRBV28
j_gene: TRBJ2-3
d_gene: NA
abundance: NA
CDR3aa: CASSNRSPDTQYF
CDR3nt: TGTGCCAGCAGTAATAGATCCCCAGATACGCAGTATTTT

v_gene: TRBV3-1/TRBV3-2
j_gene: TRBJ1-2
d_gene: NA
abundance: few
CDR3aa: CASSQEGSRHGYTF
CDR3nt: TGTGCCAGCAGCCAAGAAGGCAGCCGCCATGGCTACACCTTC

v_gene: TRBV15
j_gene: TRBJ2-2
d_gene: NA
abundance: NA
CDR3aa: CATSRPNTGELFF
CDR3nt: TGTGCCACCAGCAGACCGAACACCGGGGAGCTGTTTTTT

v_gene: TRBV4-2
j_gene: TRBJ2-1
d_gene: TRBD2
abundance: NA
CDR3aa: CASSQELGSGGNEQFF
CDR3nt: TGTGCCAGCAGCCAAGAATTGGGTAGCGGGGGAAATGAGCAGTTCTTC

v_gene: TRBV19
j_gene: TRBJ2-7
d_gene: TRBD1
abundance: NA
CDR3aa: CASSLGQGGLDEQYF
CDR3nt: TGTGCCAGTAGTTTGGGACAGGGAGGCTTAGACGAGCAGTACTTC

v_gene: TRBV7-3
j_gene: TRBJ1-2
d_gene: NA
abundance: NA
CDR3aa: CASSLMATGSGYTF
CDR3nt: TGTGCCAGCAGCTTAATGGCTACGGGGTCTGGCTACACCTTC

v_gene: TRBV5-5
j_gene: TRBJ2-1
d_gene: NA
abundance: few
CDR3aa: CASSLVGLTYNEQFF
CDR3nt: TGTGCCAGCAGCTTGGTGGGACTTACCTACAATGAGCAGTTCTTC

v_gene: TRBV13
j_gene: TRBJ2-5
d_gene: NA
abundance: NA
CDR3aa: CASSLRSIQETQYF
CDR3nt: TGTGCCAGCAGCTTAAGGTCTATCCAAGAGACCCAGTACTTC

v_gene: TRBV7-3
j_gene: TRBJ2-1
d_gene: NA
abundance: NA
CDR3aa: CASSLTPSFYNEQFF
CDR3nt: TGTGCCAGCAGCTTAACTCCGTCCTTCTACAATGAGCAGTTCTTC

v_gene: TRBV6-2/TRBV6-3
j_gene: TRBJ2-7
d_gene: TRBD1
abundance: large
CDR3aa: CASTPPGGVRVEQYF
CDR3nt: TGTGCCAGCACCCCTCCAGGGGGCGTGAGAGTCGAGCAGTACTTC

v_gene: TRBV19
j_gene: TRBJ2-5
d_gene: NA
abundance: NA
CDR3aa: CASSKAGETKTQYF
CDR3nt: TGTGCCAGTAGTAAGGCAGGGGAGACTAAGACCCAGTACTTC

v_gene: TRBV19
j_gene: TRBJ2-1
d_gene: TRBD1
abundance: NA
CDR3aa: CASNKGGFGNEQFF
CDR3nt: TGTGCCAGTAATAAAGGGGGCTTTGGCAATGAGCAGTTCTTC

v_gene: TRBV6-1
j_gene: TRBJ1-2
d_gene: NA
abundance: NA
CDR3aa: CASSETAYGYTF
CDR3nt: TGTGCCAGCAGTGAAACGGCCTATGGCTACACCTTC

v_gene: TRBV3-1/TRBV3-2
j_gene: TRBJ2-7
d_gene: NA
abundance: NA
CDR3aa: CASSPGAYEQYF
CDR3nt: TGTGCCAGCAGCCCAGGGGCCTACGAGCAGTACTTC

v_gene: TRBV25-1
j_gene: TRBJ2-7
d_gene: TRBD2
abundance: NA
CDR3aa: CASSDPMRQREGAYEQYF
CDR3nt: TGTGCCAGCAGTGACCCAATGAGGCAGCGGGAGGGGGCCTACGAGCAGTACTTC

v_gene: TRBV5-1
j_gene: TRBJ2-7
d_gene: TRBD2
abundance: large
CDR3aa: CASSLVAGGSNEQYF
CDR3nt: TGCGCCAGCAGCTTGGTTGCGGGAGGAAGCAACGAGCAGTACTTC

v_gene: TRBV11-2
j_gene: TRBJ2-7
d_gene: NA
abundance: NA
CDR3aa: CASSYSYEQYF
CDR3nt: TGTGCCAGCAGTTACTCCTACGAGCAGTACTTC

v_gene: TRBV21-1
j_gene: TRBJ2-3
d_gene: NA
abundance: NA
CDR3aa: CASSKLQEGVTDTQYF
CDR3nt: TGTGCCAGCAGCAAATTACAGGAAGGAGTAACAGATACGCAGTATTTT

v_gene: TRBV12-5
j_gene: TRBJ2-5
d_gene: NA
abundance: once
CDR3aa: CASGFVPETQYF
CDR3nt: TGTGCTAGTGGTTTCGTCCCGGAGACCCAGTACTTC

v_gene: TRBV13
j_gene: TRBJ2-5
d_gene: NA
abundance: few
CDR3aa: CASSLRSLRETQYF
CDR3nt: TGTGCCAGCAGCTTAAGGTCCCTTCGGGAGACCCAGTACTTC

v_gene: TRBV11-2
j_gene: TRBJ2-7
d_gene: NA
abundance: NA
CDR3aa: CASSLKTSYEQYF
CDR3nt: TGTGCCAGCAGCTTAAAAACTAGCTACGAGCAGTACTTC

v_gene: TRBV6-2/TRBV6-3
j_gene: TRBJ1-2
d_gene: NA
abundance: NA
CDR3aa: CASSYSGRYGYTF
CDR3nt: TGTGCCAGCAGTTATTCGGGCCGCTATGGCTACACCTTC

v_gene: TRBV18
j_gene: TRBJ2-1
d_gene: NA
abundance: NA
CDR3aa: CASSPRIAYNEQFF
CDR3nt: TGTGCCAGCTCACCCCGGATTGCCTACAATGAGCAGTTCTTC

v_gene: TRBV28
j_gene: TRBJ1-2
d_gene: NA
abundance: NA
CDR3aa: CASSSTASYGYTF
CDR3nt: TGTGCCAGCAGTTCGACAGCCTCTTATGGCTACACCTTC

v_gene: TRBV7-7
j_gene: TRBJ1-1
d_gene: NA
abundance: NA
CDR3aa: CASSLAADTEAFF
CDR3nt: TGTGCTAGCAGCTTAGCTGCCGACACTGAAGCTTTCTTT

v_gene: TRBV10-3
j_gene: TRBJ2-1
d_gene: TRBD2
abundance: few
CDR3aa: CAISDLTSGNEQFF
CDR3nt: TGTGCCATCAGTGACCTGACTAGCGGGAATGAGCAGTTCTTC

v_gene: TRBV19
j_gene: TRBJ2-3
d_gene: TRBD1
abundance: NA
CDR3aa: CASSPGRQGYTDTQYF
CDR3nt: TGTGCCAGTAGTCCTGGCCGACAGGGATACACAGATACGCAGTATTTT

v_gene: TRBV6-2/TRBV6-3
j_gene: TRBJ2-7
d_gene: NA
abundance: NA
CDR3aa: CASSPSSYEQYF
CDR3nt: TGTGCCAGCAGCCCAAGCTCCTACGAGCAGTACTTC

v_gene: TRBV9
j_gene: TRBJ2-2
d_gene: NA
abundance: NA
CDR3aa: CASSVEVRSRELFF
CDR3nt: TGTGCCAGCAGCGTAGAAGTCAGGTCAAGGGAGCTGTTTTTT

v_gene: TRBV9
j_gene: TRBJ2-7
d_gene: NA
abundance: NA
CDR3aa: CASSVYWGNYEQYF
CDR3nt: TGTGCCAGCAGCGTATATTGGGGGAACTACGAGCAGTACTTC

v_gene: TRBV7-2
j_gene: TRBJ2-7
d_gene: TRBD2
abundance: NA
CDR3aa: CASSLEGSGRTYEQYF
CDR3nt: TGTGCCAGCAGCTTAGAGGGTAGCGGGAGAACCTACGAGCAGTACTTC

v_gene: TRBV16
j_gene: TRBJ2-1
d_gene: NA
abundance: NA
CDR3aa: CASSQMGIEQFF
CDR3nt: TGTGCCAGCAGCCAGATGGGAATTGAACAGTTCTTC

v_gene: TRBV9
j_gene: TRBJ2-1
d_gene: NA
abundance: NA
CDR3aa: CASSVSGGMGYNEQFF
CDR3nt: TGTGCCAGCAGCGTAAGTGGTGGGATGGGCTACAATGAGCAGTTCTTC

v_gene: TRBV7-6
j_gene: TRBJ2-3
d_gene: NA
abundance: NA
CDR3aa: CASSLTVVRHTDTQYF
CDR3nt: TGTGCCAGCAGCCTCACCGTTGTACGGCACACAGATACGCAGTATTTT

v_gene: TRBV6-5
j_gene: TRBJ1-3
d_gene: NA
abundance: NA
CDR3aa: CASSQGRNTIYF
CDR3nt: TGTGCCAGCAGTCAGGGGAGGAACACCATATATTTT

v_gene: TRBV5-1
j_gene: TRBJ2-6
d_gene: NA
abundance: few
CDR3aa: CASSLSGSSGANVLTF
CDR3nt: TGCGCCAGCAGCTTGTCTGGGAGCTCTGGGGCCAACGTCCTGACTTTC

v_gene: TRBV5-1
j_gene: TRBJ2-7
d_gene: TRBD2
abundance: NA
CDR3aa: CASRLRTSYEQYF
CDR3nt: TGCGCCAGCAGGCTGCGGACTAGCTACGAGCAGTACTTC

v_gene: TRBV5-1
j_gene: TRBJ1-2
d_gene: NA
abundance: NA
CDR3aa: CASSLLGDGYTF
CDR3nt: TGCGCCAGCAGCTTGTTGGGGGATGGCTACACCTTC